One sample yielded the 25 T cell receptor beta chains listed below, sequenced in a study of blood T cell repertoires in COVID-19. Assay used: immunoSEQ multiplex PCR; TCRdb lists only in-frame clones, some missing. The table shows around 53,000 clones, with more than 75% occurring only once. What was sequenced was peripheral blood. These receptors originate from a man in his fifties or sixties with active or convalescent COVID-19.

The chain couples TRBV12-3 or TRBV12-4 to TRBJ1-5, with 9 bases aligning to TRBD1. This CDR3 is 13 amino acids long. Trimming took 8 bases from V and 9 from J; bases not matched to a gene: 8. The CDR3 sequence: CASDRDRAWPQHF. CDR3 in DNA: TGTGCCAGCGATAGGGACAGGGCCTGGCCCCAGCATTTT.

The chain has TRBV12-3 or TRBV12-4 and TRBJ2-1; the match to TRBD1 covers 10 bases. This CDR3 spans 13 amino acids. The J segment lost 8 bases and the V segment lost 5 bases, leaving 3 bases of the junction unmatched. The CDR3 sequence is CASSRDRGDEQFF. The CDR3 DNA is TGTGCCAGCAGTCGGGACAGGGGTGATGAGCAGTTCTTC.

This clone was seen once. Here the CDR3 reads CASSHLDRYEQYF. The CDR3 DNA reads as TGCGCCAGCAGCCATCTGGACAGGTACGAGCAGTACTTC. This chain connects TRBV4-1 to TRBJ2-7; 7 bases map to TRBD1. This CDR3 is built from 13 residues. CDR1 is MGHRA, CDR2 YSYEKL, per germline. V gave up 3 bases and J gave up 4 bases; unmatched junction bases: 3.

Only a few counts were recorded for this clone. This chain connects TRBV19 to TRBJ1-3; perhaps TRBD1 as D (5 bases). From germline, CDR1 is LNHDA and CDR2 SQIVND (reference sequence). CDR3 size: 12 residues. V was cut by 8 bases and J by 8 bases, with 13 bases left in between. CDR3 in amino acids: CASAGSGDTIYF. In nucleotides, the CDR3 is TGTGCCAGTGCAGGGTCCGGTGACACCATATATTTT. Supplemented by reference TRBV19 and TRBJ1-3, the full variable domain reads DGGITQSPKYLFRKEGQNVTLSCEQNLNHDAMYWYRQDPGQGLRLIYYSQIVNDFQKGDIAEGYSVSREKKESFPLTVTSAQKNPTAFYLCASAGSGDTIYFGEGSWLTVV.

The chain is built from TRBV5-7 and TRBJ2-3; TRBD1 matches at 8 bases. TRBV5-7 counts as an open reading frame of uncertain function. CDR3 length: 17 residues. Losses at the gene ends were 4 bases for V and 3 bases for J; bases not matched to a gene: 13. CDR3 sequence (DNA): TGTGCCAGCAGCCCCCGCCGCAGGGGGCGCTGGACAGATACGCAGTATTTT. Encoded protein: CASSPRRRGRWTDTQYF.

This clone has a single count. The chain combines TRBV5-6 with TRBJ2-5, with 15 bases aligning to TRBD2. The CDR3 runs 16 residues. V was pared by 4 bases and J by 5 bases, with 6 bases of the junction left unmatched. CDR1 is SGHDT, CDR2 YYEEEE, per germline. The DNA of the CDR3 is TGTGCCAGCAGCCCCGGGACTAGCGGGGGGTATGAGACCCAGTACTTC. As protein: CASSPGTSGGYETQYF. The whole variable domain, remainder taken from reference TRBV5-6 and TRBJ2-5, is DAGVTQSPTHLIKTRGQQVTLRCSPKSGHDTVSWYQQALGQGPQFIFQYYEEEERQRGNFPDRFSGHQFPNYSSELNVNALLLGDSALYLCASSPGTSGGYETQYFGPGTRLLVL.

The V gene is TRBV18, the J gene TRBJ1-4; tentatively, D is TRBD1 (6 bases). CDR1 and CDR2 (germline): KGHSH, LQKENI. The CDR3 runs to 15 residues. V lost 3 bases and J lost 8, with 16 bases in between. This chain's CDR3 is CASSPGRGSEEKLFF. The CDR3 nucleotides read TGTGCCAGCTCACCGGGCAGGGGAAGTGAGGAAAAACTGTTTTTT.

CDR3 DNA: TGTGCCAGCAGCCGTGCTGGAGGGGGCCTCACCGGGGAGCTGTTTTTT. Its translation is CASSRAGGGLTGELFF. This sequence joins TRBV5-4 and TRBJ2-2; D possibly corresponds to TRBD1 (7 bases). The CDR3 has 16 amino acids. Germline V gives CDR1 SGHNT, CDR2 YYREEE (reference sequence). V lost 4 bases to trimming and J lost 4 bases, with 17 bases between them.

DNA for the CDR3: TGTGCCAGTAGTGTCCTCGGGACTGCACAAGAGACCCAGTACTTC. Translation: CASSVLGTAQETQYF. The V and J genes are TRBV19 and TRBJ2-5; tentative D call: TRBD2 (6 bases). The CDR3 sequence is 15 residues long. With 5 bases removed from V and 2 bases from J, the gap between germline ends came to 15 bases. Germline V gene sequence: CDR1 LNHDA, CDR2 SQIVND (reference sequence).

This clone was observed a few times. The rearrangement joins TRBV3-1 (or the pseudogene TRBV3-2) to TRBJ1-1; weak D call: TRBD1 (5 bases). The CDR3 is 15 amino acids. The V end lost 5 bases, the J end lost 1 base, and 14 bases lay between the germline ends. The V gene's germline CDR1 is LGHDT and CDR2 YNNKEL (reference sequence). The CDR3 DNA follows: TGTGCCAGCAGCAAATCGACAGCCCGGAACACTGAAGCTTTCTTT. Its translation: CASSKSTARNTEAFF.

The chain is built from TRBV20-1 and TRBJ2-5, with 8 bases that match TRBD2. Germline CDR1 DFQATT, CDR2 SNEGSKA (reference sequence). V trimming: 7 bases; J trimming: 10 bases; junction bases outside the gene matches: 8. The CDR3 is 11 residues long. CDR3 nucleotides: TGCAGTGTAAGGACTAGCTGGAGCCAGTACTTC. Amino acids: CSVRTSWSQYF.

This CDR3 reads CASDTRQGKAGNTIYF. In DNA form, the CDR3 reads TGTGCTAGTGATACCCGTCAGGGGAAGGCTGGAAACACCATATATTTT. The V and J genes are TRBV12-5 and TRBJ1-3; TRBD1 might be the D (6 bases). The CDR3 extends over 16 amino acids. Germline values: CDR1 LGHNT, CDR2 FRNRAP. Deletions cut 7 bases from V and 2 bases from J, with 18 bases between.

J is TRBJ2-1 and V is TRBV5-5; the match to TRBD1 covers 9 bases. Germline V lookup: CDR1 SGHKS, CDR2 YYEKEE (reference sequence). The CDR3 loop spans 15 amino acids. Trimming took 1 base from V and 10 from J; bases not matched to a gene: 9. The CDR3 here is CASSLKPGQGLEQFF. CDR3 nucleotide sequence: TGTGCCAGCAGCTTGAAGCCGGGACAGGGTTTAGAGCAGTTCTTC.

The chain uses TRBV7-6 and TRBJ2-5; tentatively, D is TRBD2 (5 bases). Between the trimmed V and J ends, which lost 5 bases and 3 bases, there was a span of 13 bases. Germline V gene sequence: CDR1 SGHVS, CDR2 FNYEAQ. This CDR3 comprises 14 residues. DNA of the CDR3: TGTGCCAGCAGCCCTAGGCCGGGAAAAGAGACCCAGTACTTC. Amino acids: CASSPRPGKETQYF.

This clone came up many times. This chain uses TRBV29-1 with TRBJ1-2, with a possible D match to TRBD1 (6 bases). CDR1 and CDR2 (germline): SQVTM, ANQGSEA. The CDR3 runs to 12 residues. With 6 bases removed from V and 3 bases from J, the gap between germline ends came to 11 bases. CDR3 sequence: CSVAGDDYGYTF. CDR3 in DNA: TGCAGCGTCGCAGGGGACGACTATGGCTACACCTTC. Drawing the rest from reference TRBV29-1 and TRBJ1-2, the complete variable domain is SAVISQKPSRDICQRGTSLTIQCQVDSQVTMMFWYRQQPGQSLTLIATANQGSEATYESGFVIDKFPISRPNLTFSTLTVSNMSPEDSSIYLCSVAGDDYGYTFGSGTRLTVV.

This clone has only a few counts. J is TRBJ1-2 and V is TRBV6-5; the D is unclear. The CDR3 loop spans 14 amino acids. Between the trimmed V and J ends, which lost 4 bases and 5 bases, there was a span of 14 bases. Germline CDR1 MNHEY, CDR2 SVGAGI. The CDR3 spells CASSSGTRVYGYTF. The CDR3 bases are TGTGCCAGCAGTTCGGGAACTCGTGTTTATGGCTACACCTTC.

The CDR3 DNA is TGTGCCACCAGCAGAGATCATCTAGCGGGGACCGACAATGAGCAGTTCTTC. It translates to CATSRDHLAGTDNEQFF. The chain has TRBV15 and TRBJ2-1; 9 bases fit TRBD2. CDR3 length: 17 residues. V shed 0 bases and J 5 bases; nucleotides not matched to a gene: 8. The germline V gene has CDR1 LNHNV and CDR2 YYDKDF (reference sequence). Full variable domain (missing parts from reference TRBV15 and TRBJ2-1): DAMVIQNPRYQVTQFGKPVTLSCSQTLNHNVMYWYQQKSSQAPKLLFHYYDKDFNNEADTPDNFQSRRPNTSFCFLDIRSPGLGDTAMYLCATSRDHLAGTDNEQFFGPGTRLTVL.

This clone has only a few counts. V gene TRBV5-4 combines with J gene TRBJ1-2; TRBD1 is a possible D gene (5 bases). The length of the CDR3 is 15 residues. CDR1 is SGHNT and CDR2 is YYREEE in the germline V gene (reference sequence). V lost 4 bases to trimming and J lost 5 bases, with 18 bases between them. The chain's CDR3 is CASSQTEGRVYGYTF. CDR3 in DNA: TGTGCCAGCAGCCAGACGGAGGGGCGAGTATATGGCTACACCTTC.

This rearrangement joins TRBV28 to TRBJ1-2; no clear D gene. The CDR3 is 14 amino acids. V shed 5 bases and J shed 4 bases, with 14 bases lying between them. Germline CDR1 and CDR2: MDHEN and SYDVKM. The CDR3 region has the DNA TGTGCCAGCAGTCTCCCGGGGTTCTCCTATGGCTACACCTTC. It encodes CASSLPGFSYGYTF.

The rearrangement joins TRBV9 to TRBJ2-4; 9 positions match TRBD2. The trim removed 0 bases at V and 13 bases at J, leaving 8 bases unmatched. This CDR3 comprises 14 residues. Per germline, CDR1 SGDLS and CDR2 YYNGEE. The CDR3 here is CASSVDPSGIMQYF. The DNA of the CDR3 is TGTGCCAGCAGCGTAGATCCTAGCGGGATCATGCAGTACTTC.

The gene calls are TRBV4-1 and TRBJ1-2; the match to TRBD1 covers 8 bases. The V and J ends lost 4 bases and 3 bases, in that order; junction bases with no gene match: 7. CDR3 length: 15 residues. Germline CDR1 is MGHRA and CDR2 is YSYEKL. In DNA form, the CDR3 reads TGCGCCAGCAGCCTCACCGGGACAGGAGACTATGGCTACACCTTC. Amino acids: CASSLTGTGDYGYTF.

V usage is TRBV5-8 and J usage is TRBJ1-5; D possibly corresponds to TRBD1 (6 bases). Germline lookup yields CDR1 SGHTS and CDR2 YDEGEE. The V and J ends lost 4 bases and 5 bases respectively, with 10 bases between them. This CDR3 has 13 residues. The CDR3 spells CASSRTADQPQHF. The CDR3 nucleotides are TGTGCCAGCAGCAGGACAGCCGATCAGCCCCAGCATTTT.

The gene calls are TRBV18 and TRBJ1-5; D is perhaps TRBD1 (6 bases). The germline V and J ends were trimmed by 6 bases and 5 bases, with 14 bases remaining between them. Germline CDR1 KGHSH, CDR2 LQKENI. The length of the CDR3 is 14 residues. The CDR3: CASSRPDSDQPQHF. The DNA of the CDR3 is TGTGCCAGCTCGCGCCCGGACAGCGATCAGCCCCAGCATTTT.

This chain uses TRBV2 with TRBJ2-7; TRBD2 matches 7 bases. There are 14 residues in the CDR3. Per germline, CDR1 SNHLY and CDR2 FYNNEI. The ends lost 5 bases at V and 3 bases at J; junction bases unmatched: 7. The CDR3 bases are TGTGCCAGCAGTAACCAGCGGGGCGTCTACGAGCAGTACTTC. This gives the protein CASSNQRGVYEQYF.

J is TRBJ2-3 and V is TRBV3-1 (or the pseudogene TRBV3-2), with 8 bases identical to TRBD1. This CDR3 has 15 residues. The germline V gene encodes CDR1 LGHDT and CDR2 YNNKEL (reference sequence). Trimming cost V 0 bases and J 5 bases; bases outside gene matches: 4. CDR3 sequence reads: CASSQEGQGIDTQYF. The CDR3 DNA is TGTGCCAGCAGCCAAGAAGGACAGGGCATAGATACGCAGTATTTT.